These T cell receptor beta chains were read from a single sample in a study of T cell responses to AZD1222 COVID-19 vaccine. TCRdb's table, derived via immunoSEQ multiplex PCR, lists solely in-frame clones and lacks some. The table lists fewer than 130,000 clones, 94% of them singletons, with approximately 2.8% in the top ten. Sequencing was performed on peripheral blood, taken 28 days after the second AZD1222 dose. The receptors originated from an adult who received the AZD1222 COVID-19 vaccine. Each CDR3 is given with its conserved first and last residue. D genes are given only for firm matches. A row's size may be missing; if present it is once, few, many or a size class.

d_call	v_call	clone_size	j_call	cdr3_aa	cdr3_nt
TRBD1	TRBV13	.	TRBJ1-5	CASSKTRDRGNQPQHF	TGTGCCAGCAGTAAGACGCGGGACAGGGGGAATCAGCCCCAGCATTTT
.	TRBV3-1/TRBV3-2	.	TRBJ1-2	CASSQGLTGYTF	TGTGCCAGCAGCCAAGGGCTTACCGGCTACACCTTC
.	TRBV11-3	.	TRBJ1-1	CASSAQENTEAFF	TGTGCCAGCAGCGCACAGGAGAACACTGAAGCTTTCTTT
TRBD1	TRBV6-5	.	TRBJ2-7	CATLDRESSYEQYF	TGTGCCACCTTGGACAGGGAAAGTTCATACGAGCAGTACTTC
TRBD1	TRBV10-3	.	TRBJ2-2	CAIRPGQGESGELFF	TGTGCCATCAGACCGGGACAGGGGGAATCCGGGGAGCTGTTTTTT
TRBD1	TRBV6-1	few	TRBJ2-7	CASSDPPGQILYEQYF	TGTGCCAGCAGTGATCCTCCGGGACAGATCCTCTACGAGCAGTACTTC
TRBD1	TRBV29-1	.	TRBJ2-7	CSVFGQGAVQYF	TGCAGCGTTTTCGGACAGGGGGCAGTGCAGTACTTC
TRBD2	TRBV19	.	TRBJ2-1	CASSQLAGGNEQFF	TGTGCCAGTAGTCAACTAGCGGGAGGGAATGAGCAGTTCTTC
.	TRBV27	.	TRBJ1-2	CASSFVKLGLTGGYTF	TGTGCCAGCAGTTTCGTAAAGTTAGGGCTTACGGGTGGCTACACCTTC
.	TRBV4-1	.	TRBJ2-7	CASSRNAGFLGRVPYEQYF	TGCGCCAGCAGCCGGAACGCCGGCTTCCTTGGCAGGGTACCCTACGAGCAGTACTTC
TRBD1	TRBV6-6	.	TRBJ1-6	CASSPSGTVSSYNSPLHF	TGTGCCAGCAGTCCATCGGGGACAGTTAGTTCCTATAATTCACCCCTCCACTTT
TRBD1	TRBV20-1	.	TRBJ1-3	CSASRDSGNTIYF	TGCAGTGCTAGTCGGGACAGCGGAAACACCATATATTTT
TRBD1	TRBV7-9	.	TRBJ2-2	CASSFGTATGELFF	TGTGCCAGCAGCTTCGGGACAGCCACCGGGGAGCTGTTTTTT
.	TRBV20-1	.	TRBJ2-7	CSAGLYEQYF	TGCAGTGCTGGGTTGTACGAGCAGTACTTC
.	TRBV12-3/TRBV12-4	.	TRBJ1-2	CASSSGVYGYTF	TGTGCCAGCAGTTCCGGGGTCTATGGCTACACCTTC
.	TRBV3-1/TRBV3-2	once	TRBJ2-1	CAIRQGEYNEQFF	TGTGCGATCCGGCAGGGAGAATACAATGAGCAGTTCTTC
.	TRBV25-1	.	TRBJ1-1	CASSEFGAMNTEAFF	TGTGCCAGCAGTGAATTCGGAGCCATGAACACTGAAGCTTTCTTT
.	TRBV5-4	.	TRBJ1-1	CASSLTVGPSTEAFF	TGTGCCAGCAGCTTAACGGTAGGGCCAAGCACTGAAGCTTTCTTT
TRBD1	TRBV11-2	.	TRBJ1-2	CASSRRPDRGVIYGYTF	TGTGCCAGCAGCCGACGACCGGACAGGGGCGTTATCTATGGCTACACCTTC
TRBD2	TRBV5-5	.	TRBJ2-1	CASSSTSGRYNEQFF	TGTGCCAGCAGCTCGACTAGCGGGAGATACAATGAGCAGTTCTTC
TRBD1	TRBV29-1	.	TRBJ2-5	CSAGQFSQETQYF	TGCAGCGCGGGACAGTTTAGCCAAGAGACCCAGTACTTC
.	TRBV6-5	.	TRBJ1-1	CASPGLNTEAFF	TGTGCCAGCCCGGGACTGAACACTGAAGCTTTCTTT
TRBD2	TRBV5-4	many	TRBJ2-1	CASGWRGVGYNEQFF	TGTGCCAGCGGTTGGCGGGGGGTCGGATACAATGAGCAGTTCTTC
.	TRBV5-4	.	TRBJ2-2	CASSQYRDSWNTGELFF	TGTGCCAGCTCTCAGTATAGGGATAGCTGGAACACCGGGGAGCTGTTTTTT
.	TRBV4-1	.	TRBJ2-3	CASSHWARSTDTQYF	TGCGCCAGCAGCCACTGGGCTCGATCCACAGATACGCAGTATTTT
.	TRBV7-2	.	TRBJ1-3	CASSLAANRQVSGNTIYF	TGTGCCAGCAGCTTAGCGGCGAATCGGCAAGTCTCTGGAAACACCATATATTTT
.	TRBV7-6	.	TRBJ1-3	CASSLYSGPGNTIYF	TGTGCCAGCAGCTTATATTCAGGGCCAGGAAACACCATATATTTT
.	TRBV30	.	TRBJ1-2	CAWSVGGWGISNYGYTF	TGTGCCTGGAGTGTTGGAGGGTGGGGGATATCTAACTATGGCTACACCTTC
.	TRBV3-1/TRBV3-2	.	TRBJ1-4	CASSPQVGLTNEKLFF	TGTGCCAGCAGCCCCCAAGTAGGGTTAACTAATGAAAAACTGTTTTTT
.	TRBV13	.	TRBJ1-2	CASSLAPDPNYGYTF	TGTGCCAGCAGCTTAGCACCCGACCCTAACTATGGCTACACCTTC
.	TRBV20-1	.	TRBJ2-6	CSASPWANVLTF	TGCAGTGCTAGTCCGTGGGCCAACGTCCTGACTTTC
.	TRBV7-8	once	TRBJ2-3	CASSPQRAAGSTDTQYF	TGTGCCAGCAGCCCCCAACGAGCGGCGGGAAGCACAGATACGCAGTATTTT
.	TRBV29-1	.	TRBJ1-1	CSVASGGLKAFF	TGCAGCGTTGCCTCGGGGGGCTTGAAAGCTTTCTTT
TRBD1	TRBV5-8	once	TRBJ1-2	CASSRGQAYVLNGYTF	TGTGCCAGCTCCCGGGGACAGGCCTACGTATTAAATGGCTACACCTTC
.	TRBV28	.	TRBJ2-1	CASSSVLAQFF	TGTGCCAGCAGTTCAGTACTCGCCCAGTTCTTC
.	TRBV28	once	TRBJ1-4	CASRPNPTNEKLFF	TGTGCCAGCAGACCCAACCCAACTAATGAAAAACTGTTTTTT
TRBD1	TRBV6-5	.	TRBJ2-7	CASSRAYQGAYEQYF	TGTGCCAGCAGTAGGGCGTACCAGGGGGCATACGAGCAGTACTTC
.	TRBV10-3	once	TRBJ1-2	CAISEFEGYTF	TGTGCCATCAGTGAGTTCGAGGGCTACACCTTC
.	TRBV6-5	.	TRBJ2-2	CASSPLQNTGELFF	TGTGCCAGCAGCCCGCTACAGAACACCGGGGAGCTGTTTTTT
.	TRBV2	.	TRBJ1-5	CASSLNQPQHF	TGTGCCAGCAGCCTCAATCAGCCCCAGCATTTT
.	TRBV27	.	TRBJ1-2	CASSFFGGGDLYGYTF	TGTGCCAGCAGTTTTTTCGGAGGGGGGGATCTCTATGGCTACACCTTC
.	TRBV27	.	TRBJ1-1	CASSLRAAYTEAFF	TGTGCCAGCAGTTTAAGGGCAGCTTACACTGAAGCTTTCTTT
.	TRBV13	.	TRBJ1-1	CASSLIGRGWSGNTEAFF	TGTGCCAGCAGCTTAATTGGCAGGGGCTGGTCTGGGAACACTGAAGCTTTCTTT
.	TRBV19	once	TRBJ1-6	CASSYTPLISPLHF	TGTGCCAGTAGTTACACACCGCTGATTTCACCCCTCCACTTT
.	TRBV19	.	TRBJ1-2	CASSMPSPYYTF	TGTGCCAGTAGTATGCCCTCCCCTTACTACACCTTC